These T cell receptor beta chains were read from a single sample in a study of blood T cells in healthy people across ages. TCRdb re-analysed the 5' RACE reads in MiXCR, keeping a single row per CDR3 protein. Among 850,000 to 950,000 distinct CDR3 sequences listed, less than 35% were seen once. Sequenced: blood. The receptor source for this set is an elderly woman in good health. Each CDR3 is given with its conserved first and last residue. A D gene is named only where the DNA matches it firmly. Clone size, where shown, is once, few, many, or a class for clones that have expanded.

TRBD1	TRBV14	TRBJ1-4	few	CASSHETWGQGNEKLFF	TGTGCCAGCAGCCACGAAACATGGGGACAGGGCAACGAAAAACTGTTTTTT
TRBD2	TRBV20-1	TRBJ2-7	NA	CSARGLAGPEQYF	TGCAGTGCTAGGGGGCTAGCGGGACCCGAGCAGTACTTC
NA	TRBV11-2	TRBJ2-1	many	CASSSGLTTYNEQFF	TGTGCCAGCAGTTCTGGCTTAACCACATACAATGAGCAGTTCTTC
TRBD2	TRBV20-1	TRBJ2-1	many	CSARGTSGGIYNEQFF	TGCAGTGCTAGGGGTACTAGCGGGGGGATCTACAATGAGCAGTTCTTC
NA	TRBV14	TRBJ2-7	many	CASSHLPGQGSNEQYF	TGTGCCAGCAGCCATTTACCGGGACAAGGATCCAACGAGCAGTACTTC
TRBD1	TRBV4-1	TRBJ1-2	NA	CASSQVHGQGAYGGYTF	TGCGCCAGCAGCCAAGTCCACGGACAGGGGGCTTATGGTGGCTACACCTTC
NA	TRBV6-2/TRBV6-3	TRBJ2-7	many	CASRTGTKSSYEQYF	TGTGCCAGCAGAACCGGGACAAAAAGCTCCTACGAGCAGTACTTC
NA	TRBV24-1	TRBJ1-5	few	CATSDQGRAQPQHF	TGTGCCACCAGCGACCAGGGACGGGCTCAGCCCCAGCATTTT
TRBD1	TRBV12-3/TRBV12-4	TRBJ2-7	many	CASSPDNDRGFGEQYF	TGTGCCAGCAGTCCAGACAACGACAGGGGATTTGGCGAGCAGTACTTC
NA	TRBV5-6	TRBJ2-7	NA	CASSSMGALSYEQYF	TGTGCCAGCAGCTCGATGGGGGCCTTATCCTACGAGCAGTACTTC
TRBD1	TRBV20-1	TRBJ2-1	NA	CSAPRTGGDEQFF	TGCAGTGCTCCAAGGACAGGGGGCGATGAGCAGTTCTTC